This TCR beta chain was profiled in a study of blood T cells in healthy people across ages. The study's findings and limits: When one million T cells were used, diversity estimates were thought to be underestimates. Researchers report that TCR beta diversity correlated strongly with naive T cell percentage. Bulk PBMC profiling left naive and antigen-experienced comparisons inconclusive. TCR beta diversity per million T cells fell roughly linearly with age.

Combining a sample-barcoded 5' primer with a J-beta primer mix, a second PCR ran for roughly 7 to 11 cycles. TCRdb re-called the 5' RACE reads through MiXCR, storing one row per CDR3 protein. In the table there are around 780,000 distinct CDR3 sequences, around a quarter of which are singletons. Germline V gives CDR1 MNHNY, CDR2 SVGAGI (reference sequence). CDR3 length: 16 residues. Trimming removed 6 bases from V and 4 bases from J, with 19 bases in between. A remark on this clonotype: The antigen is undetermined.

A further study also used this sample, focusing on T cells of mothers and their children.

This clonotype originated in a boy aged 5-17 years in good health. Specimen: blood. The chain carries TRBV6-6 and TRBJ1-5; D possibly corresponds to TRBD1 (6 bases). The CDR3, as DNA: TGTGCCAGCAGCAGGGGCAGTGGGGGAAGGAATCAGCCCCAGCATTTT. Amino acids: CASSRGSGGRNQPQHF.